The clone carrying this TCR beta chain was found many times. This sample stems from a study of neurological immune-mediated disorders. The making of cDNA relied on 5'RACE with 10-nucleotide random UMIs. TCRdb reanalysed the 5' RACE reads using MiXCR and keeps one entry per CDR3 protein. The sample comprises fewer than 90,000 distinct CDR3 sequences, about a tenth of which are singletons, and 1.8% rests with the top ten. The V gene lost 5 bases and the J gene lost 4 bases, with 20 bases spanning the gap. Germline CDR1 reads MDHEN; CDR2 reads SYDVKM. There are 16 residues in the CDR3. This chain uses TRBV28 with TRBJ1-1, with D possibly TRBD1 on 5 matching bases. Sequenced: PBMCs. The sequence was collected from a man aged 35-49 years in good health. CDR3: CASSPPPGTGTTEAFF. DNA of the CDR3: TGTGCCAGCAGTCCCCCCCCAGGGACGGGAACCACTGAAGCTTTCTTT.